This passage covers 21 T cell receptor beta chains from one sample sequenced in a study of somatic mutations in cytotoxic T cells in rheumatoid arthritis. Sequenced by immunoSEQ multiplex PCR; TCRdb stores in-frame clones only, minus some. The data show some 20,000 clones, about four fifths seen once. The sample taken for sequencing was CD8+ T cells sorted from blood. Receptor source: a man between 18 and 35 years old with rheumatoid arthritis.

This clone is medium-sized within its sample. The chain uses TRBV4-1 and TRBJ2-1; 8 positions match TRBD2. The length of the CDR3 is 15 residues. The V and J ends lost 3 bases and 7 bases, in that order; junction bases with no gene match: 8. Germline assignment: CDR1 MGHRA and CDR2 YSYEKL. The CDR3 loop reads CASSQTAGAWNEQFF. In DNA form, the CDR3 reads TGCGCCAGCAGCCAGACAGCGGGGGCCTGGAATGAGCAGTTCTTC.

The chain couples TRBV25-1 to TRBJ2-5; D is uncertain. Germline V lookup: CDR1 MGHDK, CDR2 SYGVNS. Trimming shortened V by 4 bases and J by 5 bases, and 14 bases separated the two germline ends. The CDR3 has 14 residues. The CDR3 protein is CASSALVPAETQYF. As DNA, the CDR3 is TGTGCCAGCAGTGCCCTTGTGCCGGCTGAGACCCAGTACTTC.

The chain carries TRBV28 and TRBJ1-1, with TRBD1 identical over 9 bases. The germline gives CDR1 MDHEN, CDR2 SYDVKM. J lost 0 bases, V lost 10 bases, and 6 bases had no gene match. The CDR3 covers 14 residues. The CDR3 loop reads CATEQGALNTEAFF. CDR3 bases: TGTGCCACTGAACAGGGGGCTTTGAACACTGAAGCTTTCTTT.

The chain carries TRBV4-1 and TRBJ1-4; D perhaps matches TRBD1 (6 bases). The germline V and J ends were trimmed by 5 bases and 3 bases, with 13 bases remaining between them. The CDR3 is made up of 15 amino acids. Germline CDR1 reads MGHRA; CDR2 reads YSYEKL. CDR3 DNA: TGCGCCAGCAGCTTACAGGGTGCCCCTAATGAAAAACTGTTTTTT. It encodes CASSLQGAPNEKLFF.

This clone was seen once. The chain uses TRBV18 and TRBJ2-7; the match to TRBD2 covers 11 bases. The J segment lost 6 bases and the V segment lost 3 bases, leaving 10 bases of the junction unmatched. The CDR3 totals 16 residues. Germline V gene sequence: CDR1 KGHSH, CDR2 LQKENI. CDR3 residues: CASSPLALTSGGEQYF. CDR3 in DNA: TGTGCCAGCTCACCCCTGGCCCTCACTAGCGGGGGCGAGCAGTACTTC.

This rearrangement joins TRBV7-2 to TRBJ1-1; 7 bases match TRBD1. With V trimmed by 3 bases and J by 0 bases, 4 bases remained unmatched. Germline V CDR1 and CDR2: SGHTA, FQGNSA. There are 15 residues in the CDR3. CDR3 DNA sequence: TGTGCCAGCAGCTTGACAGGGCCCATGAACACTGAAGCTTTCTTT. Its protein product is CASSLTGPMNTEAFF.

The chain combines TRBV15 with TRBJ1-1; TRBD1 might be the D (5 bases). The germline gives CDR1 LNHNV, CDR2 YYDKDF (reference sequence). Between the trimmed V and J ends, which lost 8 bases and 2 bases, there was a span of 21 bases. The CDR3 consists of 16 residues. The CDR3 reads CATQDSLSRENTEAFF. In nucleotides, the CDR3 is TGTGCCACCCAGGATAGTCTTAGCAGGGAAAACACTGAAGCTTTCTTT.

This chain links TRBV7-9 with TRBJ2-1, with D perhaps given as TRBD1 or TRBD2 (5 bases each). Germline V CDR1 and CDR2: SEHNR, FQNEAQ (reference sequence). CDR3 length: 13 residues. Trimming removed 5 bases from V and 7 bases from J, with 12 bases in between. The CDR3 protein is CASSPPGANEQFF. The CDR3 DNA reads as TGTGCCAGCAGCCCCCCCGGGGCGAATGAGCAGTTCTTC.

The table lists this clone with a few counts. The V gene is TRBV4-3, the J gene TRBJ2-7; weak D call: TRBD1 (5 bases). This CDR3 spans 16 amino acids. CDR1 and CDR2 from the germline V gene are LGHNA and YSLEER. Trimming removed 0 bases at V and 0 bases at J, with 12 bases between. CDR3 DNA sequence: TGCGCCAGCAGCCAAGATCTCGCGACAGCCTCCTACGAGCAGTACTTC. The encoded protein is CASSQDLATASYEQYF.

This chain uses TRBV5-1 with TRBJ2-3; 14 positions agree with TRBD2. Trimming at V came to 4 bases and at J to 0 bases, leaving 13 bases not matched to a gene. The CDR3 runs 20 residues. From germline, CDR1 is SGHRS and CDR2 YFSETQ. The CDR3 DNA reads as TGCGCCAGCAGCGTCCATCGACTAGCGGGGGGGTGGCCTAGCACAGATACGCAGTATTTT. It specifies CASSVHRLAGGWPSTDTQYF.

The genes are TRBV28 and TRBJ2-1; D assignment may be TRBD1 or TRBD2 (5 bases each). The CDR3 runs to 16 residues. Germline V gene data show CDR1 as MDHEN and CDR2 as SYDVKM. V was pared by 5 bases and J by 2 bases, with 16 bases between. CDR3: CASSPRTLGAYNEQFF. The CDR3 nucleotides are TGTGCCAGCAGTCCCCGGACTTTAGGGGCCTACAATGAGCAGTTCTTC.

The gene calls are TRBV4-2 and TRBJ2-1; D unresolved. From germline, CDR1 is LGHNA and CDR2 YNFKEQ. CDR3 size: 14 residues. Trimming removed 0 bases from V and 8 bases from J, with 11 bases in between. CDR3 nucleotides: TGTGCCAGCAGCCAAGAGAGTTCGGGTGATGAGCAGTTCTTC. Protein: CASSQESSGDEQFF.

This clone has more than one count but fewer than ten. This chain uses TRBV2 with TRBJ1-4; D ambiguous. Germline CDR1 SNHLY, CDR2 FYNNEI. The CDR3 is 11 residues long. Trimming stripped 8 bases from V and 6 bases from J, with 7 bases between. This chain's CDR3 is CASAGDEKLFF. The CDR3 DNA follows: TGTGCCAGCGCAGGAGATGAAAAACTGTTTTTT. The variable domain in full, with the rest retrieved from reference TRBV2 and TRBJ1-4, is EPEVTQTPSHQVTQMGQEVILRCVPISNHLYFYWYRQILGQKVEFLVSFYNNEISEKSEIFDDQFSVERPDGSNFTLKIRSTKLEDSAMYFCASAGDEKLFFGSGTQLSVL.

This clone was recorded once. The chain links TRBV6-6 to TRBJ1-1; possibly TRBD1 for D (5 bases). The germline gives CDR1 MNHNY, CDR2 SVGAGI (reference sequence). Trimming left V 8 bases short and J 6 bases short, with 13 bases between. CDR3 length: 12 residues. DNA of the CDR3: TGTGCCAGCCGAAACTGGGGGTCTGAAGCTTTCTTT. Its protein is CASRNWGSEAFF.

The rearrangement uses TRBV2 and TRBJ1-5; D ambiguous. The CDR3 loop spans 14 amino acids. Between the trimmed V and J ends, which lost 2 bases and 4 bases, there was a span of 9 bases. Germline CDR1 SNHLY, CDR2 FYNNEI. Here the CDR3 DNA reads TGTGCCAGCAGTGAATCGAGAAGAAATCAGCCCCAGCATTTT. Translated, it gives CASSESRRNQPQHF. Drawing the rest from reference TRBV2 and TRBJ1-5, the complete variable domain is EPEVTQTPSHQVTQMGQEVILRCVPISNHLYFYWYRQILGQKVEFLVSFYNNEISEKSEIFDDQFSVERPDGSNFTLKIRSTKLEDSAMYFCASSESRRNQPQHFGDGTRLSIL.

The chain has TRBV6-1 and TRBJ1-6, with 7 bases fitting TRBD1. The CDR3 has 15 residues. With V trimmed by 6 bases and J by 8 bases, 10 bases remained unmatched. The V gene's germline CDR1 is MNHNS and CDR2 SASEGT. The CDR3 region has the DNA TGTGCCAGCAGCTCCGAGACAGGGAGTTATTCACCCCTCCACTTT. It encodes CASSSETGSYSPLHF.

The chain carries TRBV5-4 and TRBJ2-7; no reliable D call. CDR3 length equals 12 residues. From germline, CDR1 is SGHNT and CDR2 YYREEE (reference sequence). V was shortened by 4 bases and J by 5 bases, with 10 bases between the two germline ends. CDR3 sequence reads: CASSPTGNEQYF. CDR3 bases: TGTGCCAGCAGCCCCACGGGCAACGAGCAGTACTTC.

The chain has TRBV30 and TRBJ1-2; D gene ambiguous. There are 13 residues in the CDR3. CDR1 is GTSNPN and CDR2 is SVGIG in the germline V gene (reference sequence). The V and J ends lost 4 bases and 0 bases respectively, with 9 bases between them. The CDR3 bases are TGTGCCTGGACAGCCGACTCTAACTATGGCTACACCTTC. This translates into CAWTADSNYGYTF.

The CDR3 protein is CASSHRGSYEQYF. DNA for the CDR3: TGTGCCAGCAGCCACCGTGGGTCCTACGAGCAGTACTTC. The chain has TRBV27 and TRBJ2-7; D is ambiguous. Between the trimmed V and J ends, which lost 6 bases and 1 base, there was a span of 10 bases. This CDR3 is built from 13 residues. Per germline, CDR1 MNHEY and CDR2 SMNVEV (reference sequence).

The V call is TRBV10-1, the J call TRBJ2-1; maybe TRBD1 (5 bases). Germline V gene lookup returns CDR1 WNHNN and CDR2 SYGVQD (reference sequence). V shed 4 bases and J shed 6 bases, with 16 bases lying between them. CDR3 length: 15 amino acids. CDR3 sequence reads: CASSGPPRASNEQFF. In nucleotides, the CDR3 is TGCGCCAGCAGTGGACCCCCCAGGGCCTCCAATGAGCAGTTCTTC.

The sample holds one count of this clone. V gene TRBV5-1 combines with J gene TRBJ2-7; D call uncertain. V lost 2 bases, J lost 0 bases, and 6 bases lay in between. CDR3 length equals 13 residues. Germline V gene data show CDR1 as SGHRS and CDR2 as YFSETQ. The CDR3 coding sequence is TGCGCCAGCAGCTTAACAGACTCCTACGAGCAGTACTTC. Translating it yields CASSLTDSYEQYF.